These T cell receptor beta chains were read from a single sample in a study of radiotherapy plus CTLA-4 blockade in lung cancer. Repertoires were generated with immunoSEQ multiplex PCR, while TCRdb's copy carries only in-frame clones and drops some. The sample contains roughly 90,000 clones, roughly 80% of which appear only once. The specimen comprised peripheral blood, sampled from a patient treated with radiotherapy plus ipilimumab. The receptors originated from a human donor with non-small cell lung cancer that progressed on radiotherapy plus ipilimumab. CDR3s include the opening cysteine and the closing phenylalanine or tryptophan. The D gene is left open where the match is weak. Clone size appears in some rows only: once, few, many, or a class for an expanded clone.

v_call: TRBV30; d_call: NA; clone_size: NA; j_call: TRBJ1-4; cdr3_aa: CAWSGTRATNEKLFF; cdr3_nt: TGTGCCTGGAGTGGTACCCGCGCAACTAATGAAAAACTGTTTTTT
v_call: TRBV7-8; d_call: NA; clone_size: NA; j_call: TRBJ1-1; cdr3_aa: CASSWANTEAFF; cdr3_nt: TGTGCCAGCAGCTGGGCGAACACTGAAGCTTTCTTT
v_call: TRBV6-1; d_call: TRBD1; clone_size: NA; j_call: TRBJ2-1; cdr3_aa: CASSGLRAGGYNEQFF; cdr3_nt: TGTGCCAGCAGTGGACTCAGGGCAGGGGGCTACAATGAGCAGTTCTTC
v_call: TRBV19; d_call: NA; clone_size: NA; j_call: TRBJ2-7; cdr3_aa: CASSIGGGGPYEQYF; cdr3_nt: TGTGCCAGTAGTATAGGTGGAGGGGGGCCCTACGAGCAGTACTTC
v_call: TRBV19; d_call: NA; clone_size: NA; j_call: TRBJ1-2; cdr3_aa: CASSKEARGVYGYTF; cdr3_nt: TGTGCCAGTAGTAAAGAAGCAAGGGGGGTTTATGGCTACACCTTC
v_call: TRBV7-2; d_call: NA; clone_size: NA; j_call: TRBJ2-7; cdr3_aa: CASSLELTYEQYF; cdr3_nt: TGTGCCAGCAGCTTAGAGTTAACCTACGAGCAGTACTTC
v_call: TRBV28; d_call: TRBD1; clone_size: NA; j_call: TRBJ2-1; cdr3_aa: CASRFRGQGITYNEQFF; cdr3_nt: TGTGCCAGCAGATTCCGAGGACAGGGTATCACCTACAATGAGCAGTTCTTC
v_call: TRBV7-9; d_call: NA; clone_size: NA; j_call: TRBJ2-7; cdr3_aa: CASSSEGQGIYEQYF; cdr3_nt: TGTGCCAGCAGCTCAGAGGGCCAGGGAATCTACGAGCAGTACTTC
v_call: TRBV6-6; d_call: NA; clone_size: NA; j_call: TRBJ2-3; cdr3_aa: CASRQEGTQYF; cdr3_nt: TGTGCCAGCAGACAAGAGGGGACGCAGTATTTT
v_call: TRBV5-4; d_call: TRBD1; clone_size: once; j_call: TRBJ1-2; cdr3_aa: CASSLDREWGYTF; cdr3_nt: TGTGCCAGCAGCTTAGACAGGGAATGGGGCTACACCTTC
v_call: TRBV7-9; d_call: NA; clone_size: NA; j_call: TRBJ2-5; cdr3_aa: CASSDRDRQETQYF; cdr3_nt: TGTGCCAGCAGCGATCGGGACCGACAAGAGACCCAGTACTTC
v_call: TRBV6-1; d_call: NA; clone_size: NA; j_call: TRBJ2-5; cdr3_aa: CASSIGSQETQYF; cdr3_nt: TGTGCCAGCAGCATAGGGTCCCAAGAGACCCAGTACTTC
v_call: TRBV2; d_call: NA; clone_size: NA; j_call: TRBJ1-1; cdr3_aa: CASTPEEVTEAFF; cdr3_nt: TGTGCCAGCACCCCGGAGGAGGTCACTGAAGCTTTCTTT
v_call: TRBV5-1; d_call: NA; clone_size: NA; j_call: TRBJ2-5; cdr3_aa: CASSLVGTNQETQYF; cdr3_nt: TGCGCCAGCAGCTTGGTTGGGACCAACCAAGAGACCCAGTACTTC
v_call: TRBV7-9; d_call: NA; clone_size: few; j_call: TRBJ1-1; cdr3_aa: CASSLNSIPAFF; cdr3_nt: TGTGCCAGCAGCCTCAATAGTATCCCTGCTTTCTTT
v_call: TRBV5-1; d_call: TRBD1; clone_size: NA; j_call: TRBJ1-1; cdr3_aa: CASSLGGQGVMNTEAFF; cdr3_nt: TGCGCCAGCAGCTTAGGGGGACAGGGTGTAATGAACACTGAAGCTTTCTTT
v_call: TRBV5-5; d_call: NA; clone_size: NA; j_call: TRBJ1-2; cdr3_aa: CASSLLQLNGYTF; cdr3_nt: TGTGCCAGCAGCTTGCTCCAACTTAATGGCTACACCTTC
v_call: TRBV7-9; d_call: NA; clone_size: NA; j_call: TRBJ2-7; cdr3_aa: CASSSRGGGKISYEQYF; cdr3_nt: TGTGCCAGCAGCTCCCGGGGAGGCGGGAAAATCTCCTACGAGCAGTACTTC
v_call: TRBV29-1; d_call: NA; clone_size: NA; j_call: TRBJ1-2; cdr3_aa: CSVGGDPSGYTF; cdr3_nt: TGCAGCGTTGGAGGGGATCCTAGTGGCTACACCTTC
v_call: TRBV5-8; d_call: NA; clone_size: NA; j_call: TRBJ1-5; cdr3_aa: CASSLTRQGMGGYQPQHF; cdr3_nt: TGTGCCAGCAGCTTGACTCGGCAGGGGATGGGCGGGTACCAGCCCCAGCATTTT
v_call: TRBV5-6; d_call: NA; clone_size: NA; j_call: TRBJ1-2; cdr3_aa: CASSLGGRGDYGYTF; cdr3_nt: TGTGCCAGCAGCTTGGGAGGCCGTGGGGACTATGGCTACACCTTC
v_call: TRBV10-3; d_call: NA; clone_size: once; j_call: TRBJ2-2; cdr3_aa: CAISRGTGELFF; cdr3_nt: TGTGCCATCAGTCGGGGGACCGGGGAGCTGTTTTTT
v_call: TRBV5-1; d_call: TRBD1; clone_size: NA; j_call: TRBJ1-1; cdr3_aa: CASSAWTGLNTEAFF; cdr3_nt: TGCGCCAGCAGCGCATGGACAGGGCTGAACACTGAAGCTTTCTTT
v_call: TRBV19; d_call: NA; clone_size: NA; j_call: TRBJ1-2; cdr3_aa: CASSIAGVKNYGYTF; cdr3_nt: TGTGCCAGTAGTATAGCCGGGGTAAAGAACTATGGCTACACCTTC
v_call: TRBV5-4; d_call: NA; clone_size: NA; j_call: TRBJ2-3; cdr3_aa: CASSSARTDTQYF; cdr3_nt: TGTGCCAGCAGTTCGGCCCGCACAGATACGCAGTATTTT
v_call: TRBV28; d_call: NA; clone_size: NA; j_call: TRBJ2-3; cdr3_aa: CASSFGDTQYF; cdr3_nt: TGTGCCAGCAGTTTTGGAGATACGCAGTATTTT
v_call: TRBV5-1; d_call: NA; clone_size: NA; j_call: TRBJ1-2; cdr3_aa: CASSREGTSNYGYTF; cdr3_nt: TGCGCCAGCAGCAGGGAGGGTACCTCTAACTATGGCTACACCTTC
v_call: TRBV6-5; d_call: NA; clone_size: once; j_call: TRBJ1-1; cdr3_aa: CASSYAGGGNAEAFF; cdr3_nt: TGTGCCAGCAGTTACGCGGGGGGGGGCAACGCTGAAGCTTTCTTT
v_call: TRBV19; d_call: NA; clone_size: NA; j_call: TRBJ2-7; cdr3_aa: CASSIGPGSSYEQYF; cdr3_nt: TGTGCCAGTAGTATAGGGCCCGGGAGCTCCTACGAGCAGTACTTC
v_call: TRBV30; d_call: NA; clone_size: NA; j_call: TRBJ1-5; cdr3_aa: CAWSAVSGQPQHF; cdr3_nt: TGTGCCTGGAGTGCGGTATCTGGTCAGCCCCAGCATTTT
v_call: TRBV2; d_call: TRBD2; clone_size: NA; j_call: TRBJ2-3; cdr3_aa: CASSEAGLVTSTQYF; cdr3_nt: TGTGCCAGCAGTGAAGCGGGACTAGTGACTAGTACGCAGTATTTT
v_call: TRBV29-1; d_call: NA; clone_size: once; j_call: TRBJ1-3; cdr3_aa: CSVGIGNSGNTIYF; cdr3_nt: TGCAGCGTAGGGATAGGGAACTCTGGAAACACCATATATTTT
v_call: TRBV29-1; d_call: NA; clone_size: NA; j_call: TRBJ1-1; cdr3_aa: CSVPGTAILNTEAFF; cdr3_nt: TGCAGCGTCCCTGGGACCGCGATTCTGAACACTGAAGCTTTCTTT
v_call: TRBV2; d_call: NA; clone_size: NA; j_call: TRBJ2-5; cdr3_aa: CASTETSQETQYF; cdr3_nt: TGTGCCAGCACCGAGACCTCTCAAGAGACCCAGTACTTC
v_call: TRBV18; d_call: NA; clone_size: NA; j_call: TRBJ2-5; cdr3_aa: CASSPRGLGQETQYF; cdr3_nt: TGTGCCAGCTCACCGCGTGGATTAGGACAAGAGACCCAGTACTTC
v_call: TRBV11-2; d_call: NA; clone_size: few; j_call: TRBJ2-7; cdr3_aa: CASSTIGAYEQYF; cdr3_nt: TGTGCCAGCAGCACAATAGGGGCCTACGAGCAGTACTTC
v_call: TRBV2; d_call: TRBD1; clone_size: NA; j_call: TRBJ2-1; cdr3_aa: CASRRTGTDEQFF; cdr3_nt: TGTGCCAGCAGGCGGACAGGGACGGATGAGCAGTTCTTC
v_call: TRBV4-1; d_call: NA; clone_size: NA; j_call: TRBJ2-5; cdr3_aa: CASSHLGGGGGQETQYF; cdr3_nt: TGCGCCAGCAGCCACCTAGGCGGGGGAGGGGGGCAAGAGACCCAGTACTTC
v_call: TRBV18; d_call: NA; clone_size: NA; j_call: TRBJ2-3; cdr3_aa: CASSRGGTDTQYF; cdr3_nt: TGTGCCAGCTCACGGGGGGGCACAGATACGCAGTATTTT
v_call: TRBV19; d_call: NA; clone_size: NA; j_call: TRBJ2-5; cdr3_aa: CASSRYAGTNQETQYF; cdr3_nt: TGTGCCAGTAGTCGTTATGCCGGGACCAACCAAGAGACCCAGTACTTC
v_call: TRBV19; d_call: NA; clone_size: once; j_call: TRBJ1-1; cdr3_aa: CASSPGARVTEAFF; cdr3_nt: TGTGCCAGTAGTCCGGGGGCGCGGGTCACTGAAGCTTTCTTT
v_call: TRBV7-8; d_call: TRBD1; clone_size: NA; j_call: TRBJ1-2; cdr3_aa: CASSPARRDRAHGYTF; cdr3_nt: TGTGCCAGCAGCCCTGCCAGGCGGGACAGGGCTCATGGCTACACCTTC
v_call: TRBV6-6; d_call: TRBD2; clone_size: once; j_call: TRBJ2-7; cdr3_aa: CASSYSSGGPYEQYF; cdr3_nt: TGTGCCAGCAGTTACAGTTCGGGAGGGCCTTACGAGCAGTACTTC
v_call: TRBV7-3; d_call: TRBD1; clone_size: NA; j_call: TRBJ2-7; cdr3_aa: CASSWGQGYEQYF; cdr3_nt: TGTGCCAGCAGCTGGGGACAGGGCTACGAGCAGTACTTC
v_call: TRBV28; d_call: NA; clone_size: NA; j_call: TRBJ1-5; cdr3_aa: CASSFPLFEGKQPQHF; cdr3_nt: TGTGCCAGCAGTTTTCCCCTCTTCGAGGGTAAGCAGCCCCAGCATTTT
v_call: TRBV5-1; d_call: TRBD1; clone_size: NA; j_call: TRBJ1-1; cdr3_aa: CASSQIGQATTSNTEAFF; cdr3_nt: TGCGCCAGCAGCCAAATCGGACAGGCGACCACCTCGAACACTGAAGCTTTCTTT
v_call: TRBV30; d_call: TRBD1; clone_size: NA; j_call: TRBJ1-5; cdr3_aa: CAWTGQGGQPQHF; cdr3_nt: TGTGCCTGGACCGGACAGGGGGGACAGCCCCAGCATTTT
v_call: TRBV28; d_call: NA; clone_size: NA; j_call: TRBJ1-1; cdr3_aa: CASSFKGYDTEAFF; cdr3_nt: TGTGCCAGCAGTTTTAAGGGTTATGACACTGAAGCTTTCTTT
v_call: TRBV28; d_call: NA; clone_size: NA; j_call: TRBJ2-5; cdr3_aa: CASSLREYPYGTQYF; cdr3_nt: TGTGCCAGCAGTTTAAGGGAGTACCCTTACGGGACCCAGTACTTC
v_call: TRBV4-1; d_call: NA; clone_size: NA; j_call: TRBJ1-5; cdr3_aa: CASSQEQRMNQPQHF; cdr3_nt: TGCGCCAGCAGCCAAGAACAACGGATGAATCAGCCCCAGCATTTT